This T cell receptor (beta chain) was sequenced in a study of regulatory T cells in long-lasting Graves disease. The study's findings and limits: Persistent patients had a count of shared public clonotypes (approximately 2,700) that exceeded that of new patients (about 970).

Trimming left V 5 bases short and J 7 bases short, with 17 bases between. In germline, CDR1 is SGHTA, CDR2 FQGNSA. The CDR3 length is 15 residues. Arm-PCR of CDR3 regions and iRepertoire HTBI primers were the basis on which TCR beta libraries were built. Each CDR3 protein gets one entry after TCRdb re-called the multiplex PCR reads with MiXCR. The sample has over 350,000 distinct CDR3 sequences, less than 25% seen once. Concerning this clonotype: Its cognate antigen is unknown.

The time point here: persistent/refractory GD, antithyroid drugs over 5 years with positive TRAb. The TCR library was prepared using RNA isolated from PBMCs. Sequencing was performed on peripheral blood mononuclear cells (PBMCs), taken when the disease was refractory, from a patient treated with antithyroid drugs. The chain links TRBV7-2 to TRBJ2-2; D may be TRBD1 (6 bases). This sequence was found in a female donor with Graves disease. CDR3 sequence: CASSNSQGSNGELFF. The DNA of the CDR3 is TGTGCCAGCAGCAATAGTCAGGGGTCAAACGGGGAGCTGTTTTTT.